This entry lists 25 T cell receptor beta chains sequenced from one sample in a study of cytomegalovirus exposure and HLA in healthy donors. The PCR used 60 Vbeta and 13 Jbeta primers. TCRdb keeps only in-frame clones here, not all; method: immunoSEQ multiplex PCR. The sample yields around 180,000 clones, 60% to 85% seen once. What was sequenced was PBMCs. The receptors were sampled from a middle-aged man in good health and CMV-seronegative.

The table lists this clone with a few counts. The chain recombines TRBV5-6 with TRBJ2-4; TRBD1 might be the D (6 bases). Germline lookup yields CDR1 SGHDT and CDR2 YYEEEE. The CDR3 has 17 residues. Deletions cut 4 bases from V and 0 bases from J, with 17 bases between. The CDR3 nucleotides read TGTGCCAGCAGCCGAACATGGACAGCCCCAGCCAAAAACATTCAGTACTTC. Translation: CASSRTWTAPAKNIQYF.

The genes are TRBV11-3 and TRBJ1-4; TRBD1 is a possible D gene (5 bases). The CDR3 runs 16 residues. V was clipped by 5 bases and J by 5 bases, with 18 bases between them. Germline-derived CDR1 and CDR2 are SGHNT and YENEEA. DNA for the CDR3: TGTGCCAGCAGCCCGATGGGGGGGAAAGGGAATGAAAAACTGTTTTTT. Translated, it gives CASSPMGGKGNEKLFF.

The chain is built from TRBV15 and TRBJ2-3; a weak D match, TRBD2 (6 bases). The ends were cut back, 6 bases at V and 2 bases at J, with 18 bases in the middle. The CDR3 is 16 residues long. CDR1 and CDR2 from the germline V gene are LNHNV and YYDKDF (reference sequence). The CDR3 DNA reads TGTGCCACCAGACGGAGGGACGGTTCCTACACAGATACGCAGTATTTT. Its protein is CATRRRDGSYTDTQYF.

V gene TRBV5-8 combines with J gene TRBJ1-2; 9 positions match TRBD1. The CDR3 has 15 amino acids. Germline CDR1 SGHTS, CDR2 YDEGEE. V shed 3 bases and J 2 bases; nucleotides not matched to a gene: 5. DNA of the CDR3: TGTGCCAGCAGCTATACGGACAGGGGAAACTATGGCTACACCTTC. Translating it yields CASSYTDRGNYGYTF.

Written as DNA, the CDR3 is TGTGCCAGCAGCGAGCGGACTAGCGGGAGCTTTGAGCAGTTCTTC. This encodes CASSERTSGSFEQFF. The chain links TRBV7-2 to TRBJ2-1; 13 bases line up with TRBD2. The CDR3 has 15 amino acids. Germline CDR1 is SGHTA and CDR2 is FQGNSA. Trimming at V came to 5 bases and at J to 9 bases, leaving 7 bases not matched to a gene.

J is TRBJ1-2 and V is TRBV19; D call uncertain. This CDR3 spans 13 amino acids. Germline lookup yields CDR1 LNHDA and CDR2 SQIVND (reference sequence). V was clipped by 9 bases and J by 0 bases, with 11 bases between them. The CDR3 is CASRRLANYGYTF. CDR3 DNA: TGTGCCAGCCGGCGGCTAGCTAACTATGGCTACACCTTC.

The V gene is TRBV5-4, the J gene TRBJ2-1; 9 bases fit TRBD1. Germline-derived CDR1 and CDR2 are SGHNT and YYREEE (reference sequence). CDR3 size: 15 residues. Germline trimming cut 4 bases from V and 9 bases from J; bases unmatched to any gene: 11. The CDR3 sequence: CASSPKGQGLSEQFF. The DNA for the CDR3 is TGTGCCAGCAGCCCTAAGGGACAGGGCTTGAGTGAGCAGTTCTTC.

The chain links TRBV5-1 to TRBJ1-1, with 9 bases identical to TRBD1. With V trimmed by 3 bases and J by 1 base, 7 bases remained unmatched. CDR1 and CDR2 from the germline V gene are SGHRS and YFSETQ. This CDR3 spans 16 amino acids. CDR3 protein: CASSSTGGGWNTEAFF. The CDR3 DNA sequence: TGCGCCAGCAGCTCCACAGGGGGCGGTTGGAACACTGAAGCTTTCTTT.

V is TRBV6-5 and J is TRBJ2-1, with 8 bases lining up with TRBD1. This CDR3 is built from 14 residues. Germline trimming cut 5 bases from V and 8 bases from J; bases unmatched to any gene: 8. Germline V gene sequence: CDR1 MNHEY, CDR2 SVGAGI. The CDR3 here is CASSITTGAYEQFF. The CDR3 bases are TGTGCCAGCAGTATTACGACAGGGGCCTATGAGCAGTTCTTC.

V gene TRBV28 combines with J gene TRBJ2-1, with TRBD2 matching over 11 bases. Trimming took 2 bases from V and 6 from J; bases not matched to a gene: 6. Per germline, CDR1 MDHEN and CDR2 SYDVKM. The CDR3 runs 16 residues. CDR3 sequence: CASSLGGTSGFNEQFF. In nucleotides, the CDR3 is TGTGCCAGCAGTTTAGGGGGGACTAGCGGTTTCAATGAGCAGTTCTTC.

V and J are TRBV5-1 and TRBJ1-2; no clear D. This CDR3 is built from 14 residues. CDR1 and CDR2 (germline): SGHRS, YFSETQ. Trimming stripped 0 bases from V and 0 bases from J, with 6 bases between. For the CDR3, the DNA is TGCGCCAGCAGCTTGGAAGCTACTAACTATGGCTACACCTTC. This translates into CASSLEATNYGYTF.

This chain connects TRBV6-6 to TRBJ2-7, with TRBD1 matching 8 bases. The V gene's germline CDR1 is MNHNY and CDR2 SVGAGI (reference sequence). The junction had 8 bases not matched to a gene; V was cut back by 6 bases and J by 1 base. This CDR3 is built from 15 residues. CDR3 sequence: CASSPRTGISYEQYF. The CDR3 DNA follows: TGTGCCAGCAGCCCCCGGACAGGGATTTCCTACGAGCAGTACTTC.

This clone has only one observation. V is TRBV19 and J is TRBJ2-7, with 12 positions matching TRBD1. The CDR3 loop spans 14 amino acids. CDR1 LNHDA and CDR2 SQIVND come from the germline V gene (reference sequence). J lost 7 bases, V lost 4 bases, and 5 bases had no gene match. CDR3 in amino acids: CASSRGQGAGEQYF. In nucleotides, the CDR3 is TGTGCCAGTAGTAGGGGACAGGGGGCCGGGGAGCAGTACTTC.

This clone is medium-sized. The chain carries TRBV5-6 and TRBJ2-3; 11 nucleotides agree with TRBD1. V lost 4 bases to trimming and J lost 4 bases; unmatched junction nucleotides: 8. This CDR3 comprises 16 residues. Germline V CDR1 and CDR2: SGHDT, YYEEEE. CDR3 in amino acids: CASSRPGQGGPDTQYF. The CDR3 region has the DNA TGTGCCAGCAGCAGGCCGGGACAGGGGGGTCCAGATACGCAGTATTTT.

V usage is TRBV5-4 and J usage is TRBJ2-7; 10 bases fit TRBD1. Germline lookup yields CDR1 SGHNT and CDR2 YYREEE (reference sequence). After removal of 6 bases from V and 5 bases from J, the junction contained 11 bases not matched to a gene. The CDR3 is made up of 15 amino acids. CDR3 sequence reads: CASNRQGATFDEQYF. The CDR3, as DNA: TGTGCCAGCAACAGACAGGGGGCAACTTTCGACGAGCAGTACTTC.

Here the CDR3 DNA reads TGCGCCAGCAGCCAAGAATGGTCAGGGAACGAAAAACTGTTTTTT. Translated, it gives CASSQEWSGNEKLFF. The rearrangement links TRBV4-3 to TRBJ1-4; weak D call: TRBD1 (5 bases). Germline V gives CDR1 LGHNA, CDR2 YSLEER. CDR3 size: 15 residues. V was shortened by 0 bases and J by 8 bases, with 13 bases between the two germline ends.

The gene calls are TRBV5-6 and TRBJ2-5; 9 positions agree with TRBD1. Gene TRBJ2-7 matches the end of the DNA better, so the J call may be wrong. Looked up from germline, CDR1 is SGHDT and CDR2 is YYEEEE. The CDR3 is 19 residues long. The DNA of the CDR3 is TGTGCCAGCCGCCCCCCCCGGGACAGGGTAAGCGGGGTCTCCTACGAGCAGTACTTC. Its translation: CASRPPRDRVSGVSYEQYF.

The V and J genes are TRBV6-1 and TRBJ2-7; 9 positions agree with TRBD1. The CDR3 has 13 residues. Germline V CDR1 and CDR2: MNHNS, SASEGT. J gave up 6 bases and V 10 bases, and 10 bases lay outside the gene matches. The CDR3 DNA is TGTGCCATTCTGGGGACAGGGAGGATCGAGCAGTACTTC. Its protein is CAILGTGRIEQYF.

V gene TRBV6-1 combines with J gene TRBJ2-3; the D is unclear. Trimming pared 6 bases from V and 0 bases from J, leaving 13 bases between. The CDR3 has 15 amino acids. CDR1 MNHNS and CDR2 SASEGT come from the germline V gene. Here the CDR3 DNA reads TGTGCCAGCAGGGGCGCAGGCGATAGCACAGATACGCAGTATTTT. Encoded protein: CASRGAGDSTDTQYF.

The chain joins TRBV2 to TRBJ1-5; TRBD1 might be the D (6 bases). Trimming cost V 8 bases and J 6 bases, with 17 bases left between them. The germline gives CDR1 SNHLY, CDR2 FYNNEI. The CDR3 spans 14 residues. The CDR3 loop is CASAFEGVPQPQHF. CDR3 nucleotides: TGTGCCAGCGCGTTCGAGGGGGTCCCTCAGCCCCAGCATTTT. Full variable domain (missing parts from reference TRBV2 and TRBJ1-5): EPEVTQTPSHQVTQMGQEVILRCVPISNHLYFYWYRQILGQKVEFLVSFYNNEISEKSEIFDDQFSVERPDGSNFTLKIRSTKLEDSAMYFCASAFEGVPQPQHFGDGTRLSIL.

The chain combines TRBV5-6 with TRBJ1-5, with a tentative D call TRBD1 (6 bases). Looked up from germline, CDR1 is SGHDT and CDR2 is YYEEEE. Trimming cost V 1 base and J 5 bases, with 13 bases left between them. The CDR3 runs 15 residues. CDR3 nucleotide sequence: TGTGCCAGCAGCTTGAGGGGGGGGATCTATCAGCCCCAGCATTTT. It is translated as CASSLRGGIYQPQHF.

The chain has TRBV7-2 and TRBJ1-2; the D is unclear. The CDR3 is 12 residues long. Germline values: CDR1 SGHTA, CDR2 FQGNSA. The V and J ends lost 1 base and 4 bases respectively, with 4 bases between them. The CDR3 DNA reads TGTGCCAGCAGCTTAGTCAGCTATGGCTACACCTTC. Protein: CASSLVSYGYTF.

This rearrangement joins TRBV6-1 to TRBJ2-7, with D possibly matching TRBD2 (6 bases). V shed 1 base and J shed 4 bases, with 14 bases lying between them. The germline CDR1 and CDR2 sequences are MNHNS and SASEGT. This CDR3 region has 15 residues. CDR3 sequence: CASSEVAGSPYEQYF. The CDR3 DNA is TGTGCCAGCAGTGAAGTTGCGGGGTCTCCTTACGAGCAGTACTTC.

This clone turned up a few times. This rearrangement joins TRBV6-6 to TRBJ1-5; 7 bases are shared with TRBD1. The V and J ends lost 6 bases and 7 bases, in that order; junction bases with no gene match: 9. Germline V gene lookup returns CDR1 MNHNY and CDR2 SVGAGI (reference sequence). The CDR3 spans 14 residues. For the CDR3, the DNA is TGTGCCAGCAGGGACCTGACAGGGTGGCAGCCCCAGCATTTT. Its translation: CASRDLTGWQPQHF.

This chain joins TRBV5-1 and TRBJ2-6; 8 bases are shared with TRBD1. Looked up from germline, CDR1 is SGHRS and CDR2 is YFSETQ. The CDR3 is 18 residues long. V lost 3 bases to trimming and J lost 7 bases; unmatched junction nucleotides: 15. This CDR3 reads CASSSLQGASGGANVLTF. CDR3 in DNA: TGCGCCAGCAGCTCCCTTCAGGGGGCCTCCGGGGGAGCCAACGTCCTGACTTTC.